The 22 T cell receptor beta chains in this list originate from one sample, sequenced in a study of blood T cell repertoires in COVID-19. Clones were read by immunoSEQ multiplex PCR, and TCRdb kept only the in-frame ones, dropping some. The sample consists of roughly 35,000 clones, 70% to 90% of them appearing once. Sequenced: peripheral blood. The receptors originated from a man in his 70s with acute or convalescent COVID-19.

DNA of the CDR3: TGTGCCAGCAGTTACTCGTGGGGGGACAGTGGCGAGCAGTACTTC. Translating it yields CASSYSWGDSGEQYF. The V gene is TRBV6-5, the J gene TRBJ2-7; TRBD1 might be the D (7 bases). Trimming cost V 0 bases and J 6 bases, with 15 bases left between them. CDR3 length: 15 residues. CDR1 MNHEY and CDR2 SVGAGI come from the germline V gene.

CDR3 region: CASSLARTGQETQYF. The CDR3 region has the DNA TGTGCCAGCAGCTTAGCGAGGACAGGCCAAGAGACCCAGTACTTC. The rearrangement links TRBV7-2 to TRBJ2-5; TRBD1 aligns across 7 bases. Germline V lookup: CDR1 SGHTA, CDR2 FQGNSA. J gave up 1 base and V 0 bases, and 2 bases lay outside the gene matches. The CDR3 loop spans 15 amino acids.

The gene calls are TRBV6-2 or TRBV6-3 and TRBJ2-4; D remains unclear. The CDR3 length is 15 residues. Trimming took off 5 bases at V and 8 bases at J, with 19 bases between the two ends. Germline-derived CDR1 and CDR2 are MNHEY and SVGEGT. Here the CDR3 reads CASSTPRGPADIQYF. The CDR3 bases are TGTGCCAGCAGTACACCTCGAGGTCCGGCCGACATTCAGTACTTC.

The chain joins TRBV18 to TRBJ2-2; D is undetermined. This CDR3 comprises 12 residues. V lost 3 bases, J lost 10 bases, and 9 bases lay in between. CDR1 and CDR2 from the germline V gene are KGHSH and LQKENI. CDR3 in DNA: TGTGCCAGCTCACCCGAGCAGGCGGAGCTGTTTTTT. As protein: CASSPEQAELFF.

The chain's CDR3 is CASSPPPGTSTDTQYF. CDR3 coding DNA: TGTGCCAGCAGTCCCCCCCCAGGGACTTCCACAGATACGCAGTATTTT. V and J are TRBV28 and TRBJ2-3, with a weak D call TRBD2 (6 bases). The CDR3 contains 16 residues. CDR1 is MDHEN and CDR2 is SYDVKM in the germline V gene. The ends were cut back, 5 bases at V and 2 bases at J, with 17 bases in the middle.

The chain recombines TRBV5-5 with TRBJ2-1; 10 bases map to TRBD2. The CDR3 length is 16 residues. Germline CDR1 is SGHKS and CDR2 is YYEKEE (reference sequence). V trimming: 1 base; J trimming: 6 bases; junction bases outside the gene matches: 7. DNA for the CDR3: TGTGCCAGCAGCTTGCCTAGCGGGAGCTGGGGCAATGAGCAGTTCTTC. This encodes CASSLPSGSWGNEQFF. Full variable domain (missing parts from reference TRBV5-5 and TRBJ2-1): DAGVTQSPTHLIKTRGQQVTLRCSPISGHKSVSWYQQVLGQGPQFIFQYYEKEERGRGNFPDRFSARQFPNYSSELNVNALLLGDSALYLCASSLPSGSWGNEQFFGPGTRLTVL.

V gene TRBV5-1 combines with J gene TRBJ2-7, with 9 positions matching TRBD1. The CDR3 extends over 12 amino acids. Germline V gene lookup returns CDR1 SGHRS and CDR2 YFSETQ. V shed 5 bases, J shed 5 bases, and the junction held 2 bases outside the gene matches. CDR3 in amino acids: CASRGQGHEQYF. In nucleotides, the CDR3 is TGCGCCAGCAGAGGACAGGGGCACGAGCAGTACTTC.

V and J are TRBV11-2 and TRBJ1-6, with D uncertain. Germline lookup yields CDR1 SGHAT and CDR2 FQNNGV. Deletions cut 3 bases from V and 13 bases from J, with 7 bases between. CDR3 length equals 11 residues. The CDR3: CASSFRGPLHF. DNA for the CDR3: TGTGCCAGCAGCTTCCGAGGGCCCCTCCACTTT.

The chain is built from TRBV29-1 and TRBJ2-1; TRBD2 matches at 7 bases. Germline-derived CDR1 and CDR2 are SQVTM and ANQGSEA. The ends lost 4 bases at V and 3 bases at J; junction bases unmatched: 0. The CDR3 length is 12 residues. In DNA form, the CDR3 reads TGCAGCGTTGGGGACTACTACAATGAGCAGTTCTTC. Translation gives CSVGDYYNEQFF.

This clone was seen a single time. The identical CDR3 is also encoded by other nucleotide sequences in the sample. V is TRBV5-1 and J is TRBJ1-3; 8 nucleotides line up with TRBD1. Germline V gene sequence: CDR1 SGHRS, CDR2 YFSETQ. CDR3 length equals 15 residues. With V trimmed by 2 bases and J by 0 bases, 1 base remained unmatched. CDR3 DNA: TGCGCCAGCAGCTTCACAGGGGGCTCTGGAAACACCATATATTTT. The encoded protein is CASSFTGGSGNTIYF.

The chain couples TRBV15 to TRBJ2-7; 8 positions agree with TRBD1. The length of the CDR3 is 16 residues. The V segment lost 0 bases and the J segment 6 bases; nucleotides outside the gene matches: 10. CDR1 and CDR2 (germline): LNHNV, YYDKDF (reference sequence). The CDR3 region has the DNA TGTGCCACCAGCAGAGATTTAGGACAGGGCCTCCCCGAGCAGTACTTC. It yields the protein CATSRDLGQGLPEQYF.

The rearrangement joins TRBV3-1 (or the pseudogene TRBV3-2) to TRBJ1-5, with TRBD1 as a possible D gene (5 bases). Germline V gene sequence: CDR1 LGHDT, CDR2 YNNKEL (reference sequence). The CDR3 has 13 amino acids. Trimming removed 4 bases at V and 4 bases at J, with 8 bases between. CDR3 sequence (DNA): TGTGCCAGCAGCCTGACAGAAAATCAGCCCCAGCATTTT. Amino acid sequence: CASSLTENQPQHF.

The CDR3 DNA reads as TGTGCCAGCAGCTACCCGGGTCCCTTTTTCGGCTACACCTTC. Translated: CASSYPGPFFGYTF. J is TRBJ1-2 and V is TRBV7-9; D gene uncertain. Germline CDR1 reads SEHNR; CDR2 reads FQNEAQ (reference sequence). The CDR3 is 14 residues long. V was cut by 4 bases and J by 8 bases, with 17 bases left in between.

The rearrangement uses TRBV10-3 and TRBJ2-5; the D gene is possibly TRBD2 (5 bases). V was shortened by 4 bases and J by 4 bases, with 16 bases between the two germline ends. The CDR3 is made up of 15 amino acids. Germline loops: CDR1 ENHRY, CDR2 SYGVKD. The CDR3 nucleotides are TGTGCCATCAGTGCCTGGTCTGCCAGCGGAGAGACCCAGTACTTC. Translation gives CAISAWSASGETQYF.

The chain carries TRBV27 and TRBJ1-2; D uncertain. This CDR3 spans 13 amino acids. CDR1 MNHEY and CDR2 SMNVEV come from the germline V gene (reference sequence). V lost 3 bases to trimming and J lost 2 bases, with 7 bases between them. This chain's CDR3 is CASSLGSNYGYTF. The DNA of the CDR3 is TGTGCCAGCAGTTTGGGGAGCAACTATGGCTACACCTTC.

V is TRBV7-3 and J is TRBJ2-6; D remains ambiguous. This CDR3 comprises 15 residues. V was shortened by 5 bases and J by 0 bases, with 8 bases between the two germline ends. In germline, CDR1 is SGHTA, CDR2 FQGTGA. CDR3 sequence reads: CASSPQVSGANVLTF. The CDR3 bases are TGTGCCAGCAGCCCACAAGTCTCTGGGGCCAACGTCCTGACTTTC.

The chain uses TRBV7-2 and TRBJ2-3, with D possibly TRBD1 on 5 matching bases. The ends were cut back, 2 bases at V and 4 bases at J, with 7 bases in the middle. This CDR3 has 13 residues. Germline CDR1 SGHTA, CDR2 FQGNSA. This CDR3 is CASSLQGSDTQYF. For the CDR3, the DNA is TGTGCCAGCAGCTTACAGGGTTCAGATACGCAGTATTTT.

The chain uses TRBV6-5 and TRBJ1-1; 7 nucleotides agree with TRBD1. Germline CDR1 reads MNHEY; CDR2 reads SVGAGI. The CDR3 totals 15 residues. Unmatched junction bases numbered 7, after V lost 5 bases and J lost 1 base. Here the CDR3 DNA reads TGTGCCAGCAGTCGACAGGGACAGCCGAACACTGAAGCTTTCTTT. Residues: CASSRQGQPNTEAFF.

The CDR3 coding sequence is TGTGCCAGTAGTAAACGATGGACAGTTAACTATGGCTACACCTTC. Amino acids: CASSKRWTVNYGYTF. This chain connects TRBV19 to TRBJ1-2; D is perhaps TRBD1 (6 bases). Deletions cut 4 bases from V and 1 base from J, with 13 bases between. Germline V lookup: CDR1 LNHDA, CDR2 SQIVND (reference sequence). The CDR3 spans 15 residues.

V usage is TRBV4-3 and J usage is TRBJ2-5, with D possibly TRBD1 on 8 matching bases. The CDR3 length is 14 residues. Trimming took 4 bases from V and 5 from J, leaving 14 bases between them. CDR1 LGHNA and CDR2 YSLEER come from the germline V gene. DNA for the CDR3: TGCGCCAGCAGCCCCGGACAGGGAGGGGAGACCCAGTACTTC. Its translation is CASSPGQGGETQYF.

The V gene is TRBV19, the J gene TRBJ2-2; D is undetermined. Germline V gene lookup returns CDR1 LNHDA and CDR2 SQIVND (reference sequence). CDR3 length equals 12 residues. Trimming took 2 bases from V and 6 from J, leaving 4 bases between them. DNA of the CDR3: TGTGCCAGTAGTATACAGGCCGGGGAGCTGTTTTTT. Amino acid sequence: CASSIQAGELFF.

The V call is TRBV15, the J call TRBJ2-7; 10 positions agree with TRBD2. Germline V gives CDR1 LNHNV, CDR2 YYDKDF (reference sequence). Losses at the gene ends were 1 base for V and 0 bases for J; bases not matched to a gene: 3. The length of the CDR3 is 16 residues. As DNA, the CDR3 is TGTGCCACCAGCAGAGGGGGGACTAGCGCCTCCTACGAGCAGTACTTC. As protein: CATSRGGTSASYEQYF.